This T cell receptor (beta chain) was recorded in a study of PD-1 blockade in classical Hodgkin lymphoma (dated by TCRdb to about 2020). With respect to the entire study: Nivolumab dosing was 3 mg/kg intravenously every 2 weeks, continuing until either disease progression or unacceptable toxicity. The study used TCR beta sequencing and CyTOF to define a peripheral blood immune signature of response to PD-1 blockade in classical Hodgkin lymphoma. What the study reported, not specific to this receptor: Only a single clinical trial cohort was studied, and what caused the repertoire differences, possibly disease activity or prior therapy, remained undefined. Lower diversity was observed in patients in whom nivolumab was started less than 1 year after ASCT, and these patients were excluded from later analyses so that confounding by immune reconstitution would be avoided. Trial patients with a complete response had baseline diversity similar to that of newly diagnosed patients, while partial responders and progressors had significantly lower diversity. A significant rise by C4D1 was seen in CD4+ but not CD8+ TCR diversity (p=0.0027 vs p=0.16), with the rise being most apparent in complete responders (p=0.02). Baseline TCR diversity was reported as lower in newly diagnosed patients than in healthy donors, and lower still in relapsed/refractory patients.

Genomic DNA was extracted with the Qiagen DNeasy kit from unsorted PBMCs and from negatively selected CD4+ and CD8+ fractions. TCR beta CDR3 regions were subjected to amplification by immunoSEQ multiplex PCR with primers that anneal to V and J segments. A synthetic immune receptor repertoire was used to minimize amplification bias, and any remaining bias was removed computationally after sequencing. As for how the authors treated the data: Custom Python scripts were used to quantify repertoire diversity as the Shannon entropy index. Unsorted, CD4+ and CD8+ repertoires were analyzed separately, except for combined analyses in which CD4+ and CD8+ sequences were merged in silico. A clone was considered expanded if an increase in frequency of at least 2-fold after treatment relative to C1D1 was found, and a pseudocount of 0.5 was applied to clones undetected at baseline. Clones with 0 or 1 copy at C1D1 were defined as singleton clones, while clones with 2 or more copies were defined as non-singleton clones. Clones expanded in unsorted samples were assigned a CD4+, CD8+ or unknown annotation through matching of protein sequences in sorted samples from the same patient. Wilcoxon tests on paired samples were used to test changes in diversity from C1D1 to C4D1. TCRdb mirrors the immuneACCESS table, restricted to in-frame sequences. Some clones are absent from its copies; in checked studies, under half trace to an unresolved V gene, and the reason for the others is unknown. V, J and clone size were drawn from that table, and D and trimming were deduced from the DNA. In this sample the table shows roughly 34,000 clones, about 80% of which occur a single time. Of the sample, under 20% falls within the top ten clones.

The time point label on this specimen signifies: cycle 2 day 1 (C2D1) of nivolumab. Every trial patient had relapsed following autologous stem cell transplantation, and prior brentuximab vedotin exposure was what differed among cohorts A, B and C. The trial cohort included some 53 patients with relapsed/refractory classical Hodgkin lymphoma, and each patient had a best overall response of complete response, partial response or progressive disease. Trial patients were treated with single-agent nivolumab in the multi-cohort phase II CheckMate 205 trial. An independent review committee assessed best overall response using the 2007 International Working Group response criteria. PBMCs from the trial were collected at three points: immediately before nivolumab initiation (C1D1), and during therapy at cycle 2 day 1 and cycle 4 day 1. Peripheral blood was collected in 8 mL Vacutainer Cell Preparation Tubes, from which PBMCs were isolated by centrifugation and then cryopreserved.

V sheds 4 bases and J sheds 0 bases, leaving 9 bases between their ends. The CDR3 numbers 13 residues from cysteine through phenylalanine. The read is trimmed to its CDR3 DNA, 39 bases read in frame from base 1. Based on the germline V gene, the CDR1 and CDR2 sequences are SQVTM and ANQGSEA. As concerns this clone: No antigen is known for it. It has no much larger one-base neighbor in the sample; base qualities were not kept.

The chain couples TRBV29-1 to TRBJ1-1; no D gene can be assigned with confidence. The TCR comes from a human donor with classical Hodgkin lymphoma. The material sequenced was peripheral blood mononuclear cells (PBMCs), taken before the second cycle of nivolumab. The CDR3 region has the sequence CSVGRTLNTEAFF. The nucleotide sequence reads as follows: TGCAGCGTTGGTAGGACGTTGAACACTGAAGCTTTCTTT.